The 27 T cell receptor beta chains in this list originate from one sample, sequenced in a study of T cell responses to AZD1222 COVID-19 vaccine. The repertoire was sequenced with immunoSEQ multiplex PCR; TCRdb's copy has only in-frame clones and lacks some. The sample gives around 130,000 clones, around nine tenths of which show up once; roughly 3% is in the top ten. Sequences were derived from peripheral blood, sampled on day 0 of AZD1222 vaccination. These TCRs come from an adult in good health.

Details on this clone: This sample includes further DNA sequences coding for the same CDR3. The V and J genes are TRBV5-1 and TRBJ1-1; 9 bases line up with TRBD1. This CDR3 is built from 13 residues. The V segment lost 4 bases and the J segment 5 bases; nucleotides outside the gene matches: 3. CDR1 is SGHRS, CDR2 YFSETQ, per germline. The CDR3 DNA is TGCGCCAGCAGCCGGACAGGGGATACTGAAGCTTTCTTT. This translates into CASSRTGDTEAFF.

The chain employs TRBV6-5 and TRBJ1-5; TRBD1 is a possible D gene (5 bases). CDR1 and CDR2 from the germline V gene are MNHEY and SVGAGI. Trimming removed 5 bases at V and 5 bases at J, with 16 bases between. The CDR3 sequence is 15 residues long. The CDR3 nucleotides read TGTGCCAGCAGTCCGGGACCCCAAATATATCAGCCCCAGCATTTT. Protein sequence: CASSPGPQIYQPQHF.

The rearrangement uses TRBV9 and TRBJ2-1; TRBD1 might be the D (6 bases). The V gene lost 2 bases and the J gene lost 0 bases, with 9 bases spanning the gap. This CDR3 is built from 15 residues. The germline CDR1 and CDR2 sequences are SGDLS and YYNGEE. The CDR3 nucleotides are TGTGCCAGCAGCGTTACAGGGAGCTCCTACAATGAGCAGTTCTTC. This sequence encodes CASSVTGSSYNEQFF.

This chain uses TRBV5-1 with TRBJ2-2; possibly TRBD1 for D (6 bases). Germline loops: CDR1 SGHRS, CDR2 YFSETQ. With 0 bases removed from V and 7 bases from J, the gap between germline ends came to 10 bases. The CDR3 is 14 residues long. DNA of the CDR3: TGCGCCAGCAGCTTGGACAGGGCAGTCGGGGAGCTGTTTTTT. Translation gives CASSLDRAVGELFF.

The chain uses TRBV29-1 and TRBJ2-2, with TRBD2 as a possible D gene (5 bases). The CDR3 contains 15 residues. The V end was cut by 0 bases, the J end by 0 bases, with 8 bases between. CDR1 and CDR2 from the germline V gene are SQVTM and ANQGSEA. In DNA form, the CDR3 reads TGCAGCGTTGAAGAAGCCGGGGCGAACACCGGGGAGCTGTTTTTT. This gives the protein CSVEEAGANTGELFF.

This chain links TRBV30 with TRBJ1-1; perhaps TRBD1 as D (6 bases). The V and J ends lost 0 bases and 5 bases respectively, with 13 bases between them. Germline V lookup: CDR1 GTSNPN, CDR2 SVGIG (reference sequence). This CDR3 is 14 amino acids long. DNA of the CDR3: TGTGCCTGGAGTGTACTGGGGGCGCGTACTGAAGCTTTCTTT. This translates into CAWSVLGARTEAFF. Supplemented by reference TRBV30 and TRBJ1-1, the full variable domain reads SQTIHQWPATLVQPVGSPLSLECTVEGTSNPNLYWYRQAAGRGLQLLFYSVGIGQISSEVPQNLSASRPQDRQFILSSKKLLLSDSGFYLCAWSVLGARTEAFFGQGTRLTVV.

The V and J genes are TRBV6-2 or TRBV6-3 and TRBJ2-1; 8 nucleotides align to TRBD1. Germline V CDR1 and CDR2: MNHEY, SVGEGT. The ends lost 6 bases at V and 5 bases at J; junction bases unmatched: 15. The length of the CDR3 is 17 residues. CDR3 DNA sequence: TGTGCCAGCAGCCCTGACAGGGGTAGGGTAAGAGACAATGAGCAGTTCTTC. It yields the protein CASSPDRGRVRDNEQFF.

The chain links TRBV5-6 to TRBJ1-2, with a weak D call TRBD1 (6 bases). From germline, CDR1 is SGHDT and CDR2 YYEEEE. The CDR3 loop spans 15 amino acids. The V gene lost 1 base and the J gene lost 4 bases, with 14 bases spanning the gap. CDR3: CASSLSGGAPYGYTF. CDR3 coding DNA: TGTGCCAGCAGCTTGTCGGGGGGCGCCCCCTATGGCTACACCTTC.

The gene calls are TRBV7-7 and TRBJ2-3; 10 bases map to TRBD2. The germline V gene encodes CDR1 SSHAT and CDR2 FNYEAQ (reference sequence). Trimming at V came to 5 bases and at J to 5 bases, leaving 10 bases not matched to a gene. This CDR3 comprises 16 residues. This CDR3 is CASSHPIAGGEDTQYF. CDR3 sequence (DNA): TGTGCCAGCAGCCATCCTATAGCGGGAGGCGAAGATACGCAGTATTTT.

The V call is TRBV4-1, the J call TRBJ2-7; weak D call: TRBD2 (6 bases). There are 11 residues in the CDR3. CDR1 is MGHRA and CDR2 is YSYEKL in the germline V gene. Trimming pared 8 bases from V and 7 bases from J, leaving 12 bases between. In nucleotides, the CDR3 is TGCGCCAGCCAGAACCGGGGGGAGCAGTACTTC. It encodes CASQNRGEQYF.

This chain connects TRBV12-3 or TRBV12-4 to TRBJ1-2, with D maybe TRBD1 (5 bases). The CDR3 is made up of 13 amino acids. V was pared by 8 bases and J by 5 bases, with 15 bases between. As DNA, the CDR3 is TGTGCCAGCCGGACCTCAGGGTTTTATGGCTACACCTTC. Encoded protein: CASRTSGFYGYTF.

The V gene is TRBV12-3 or TRBV12-4, the J gene TRBJ2-2; D not certain. This CDR3 region has 11 residues. V shed 2 bases and J shed 7 bases, with 2 bases lying between them. CDR3 coding DNA: TGTGCCAGCAGTTTACACGGGGAGCTGTTTTTT. It translates to CASSLHGELFF.

This clone was observed a single time. The genes are TRBV3-1 (or the pseudogene TRBV3-2) and TRBJ1-2; a weak D match, TRBD1 (5 bases). The CDR3 is made up of 16 amino acids. The V end lost 0 bases, the J end lost 4 bases, and 15 bases lay between the germline ends. Per the germline V gene, CDR1 is LGHDT and CDR2 is YNNKEL (reference sequence). The CDR3 is CASSQEDISGGYGYTF. CDR3 DNA sequence: TGTGCCAGCAGCCAAGAGGATATAAGCGGGGGCTATGGCTACACCTTC.

The chain is built from TRBV19 and TRBJ1-3; D remains ambiguous. Trimming removed 2 bases from V and 0 bases from J, with 8 bases in between. Germline V CDR1 and CDR2: LNHDA, SQIVND (reference sequence). This CDR3 region has 15 residues. The CDR3 region has the DNA TGTGCCAGTAGTATACAAGGTGACTCTGGAAACACCATATATTTT. It is translated as CASSIQGDSGNTIYF.

The genes are TRBV12-3 or TRBV12-4 and TRBJ1-2; the match to TRBD1 covers 7 bases. Trimming took 6 bases from V and 7 from J; bases not matched to a gene: 5. CDR3 length: 12 amino acids. CDR3 in amino acids: CASRKGAGGYTF. CDR3 nucleotides: TGTGCCAGCAGGAAGGGGGCGGGTGGCTACACCTTC.

Here the CDR3 DNA reads TGTGCCAGCGGCAAACTACAGCAGCCCCAGCATTTT. The encoded protein is CASGKLQQPQHF. This sequence joins TRBV6-5 and TRBJ1-5; no definite D call. The CDR3 loop spans 12 amino acids. Germline CDR1 MNHEY, CDR2 SVGAGI. Trimming shortened V by 8 bases and J by 7 bases, and 12 bases separated the two germline ends.

The V gene is TRBV6-5, the J gene TRBJ2-7; 7 nucleotides align to TRBD1. Germline loops: CDR1 MNHEY, CDR2 SVGAGI. After removal of 7 bases from V and 4 bases from J, the junction contained 7 bases not matched to a gene. This CDR3 spans 13 amino acids. CDR3 sequence reads: CASNWDRQYEQYF. For the CDR3, the DNA is TGTGCCAGCAATTGGGACAGACAGTACGAGCAGTACTTC.

The V call is TRBV21-1, the J call TRBJ1-3. TRBV21-1 is a pseudogene segment. The CDR3 has 15 amino acids. CDR3 coding DNA: TGTGCCAGCAGCAAAGCAGGTACCCCTGGAAACACCATATATTTT. Its translation is CASSKAGTPGNTIYF.

This sequence joins TRBV19 and TRBJ2-1; weak D call: TRBD1 (6 bases). The V gene lost 6 bases and the J gene lost 6 bases, with 15 bases spanning the gap. The CDR3 runs to 14 residues. Germline lookup yields CDR1 LNHDA and CDR2 SQIVND (reference sequence). In nucleotides, the CDR3 is TGTGCCAGTAGCCCAGGGGCTATACCCAATGAGCAGTTCTTC. Translation: CASSPGAIPNEQFF. The variable domain in full, completed from reference TRBV19 and TRBJ2-1, reads DGGITQSPKYLFRKEGQNVTLSCEQNLNHDAMYWYRQDPGQGLRLIYYSQIVNDFQKGDIAEGYSVSREKKESFPLTVTSAQKNPTAFYLCASSPGAIPNEQFFGPGTRLTVL.

The chain employs TRBV5-1 and TRBJ2-2, with D maybe TRBD1 (6 bases). The CDR3 sequence is 15 residues long. Between the trimmed V and J ends, which lost 2 bases and 7 bases, there was a span of 15 bases. Germline V CDR1 and CDR2: SGHRS, YFSETQ. Written as DNA, the CDR3 is TGCGCCAGCAGCTTCGGTCAGGGGTCCGGCGGGGAGCTGTTTTTT. As protein: CASSFGQGSGGELFF.

The J gene is TRBJ1-5, the V gene TRBV18; D gene unclear. There are 17 residues in the CDR3. Germline V gene lookup returns CDR1 KGHSH and CDR2 LQKENI. V lost 3 bases to trimming and J lost 0 bases, with 15 bases between them. The CDR3 DNA is TGTGCCAGCTCACCTCTCGGATACGGCTATAGCAATCAGCCCCAGCATTTT. Protein: CASSPLGYGYSNQPQHF.

The chain links TRBV27 to TRBJ2-7; no firm D call. This CDR3 region has 12 residues. CDR1 and CDR2 (germline): MNHEY, SMNVEV (reference sequence). Trimming removed 5 bases from V and 5 bases from J, with 10 bases in between. The CDR3 DNA follows: TGTGCCAGCAGTCCCCGGGCCCACGAGCAGTACTTC. Its translation: CASSPRAHEQYF.

This chain joins TRBV6-5 and TRBJ2-2; D is possibly TRBD1 (6 bases). The ends were cut back, 6 bases at V and 1 base at J, with 6 bases in the middle. Germline V CDR1 and CDR2: MNHEY, SVGAGI. This CDR3 is 13 amino acids long. CDR3 DNA sequence: TGTGCCAGCAGGACAGGGAACACCGGGGAGCTGTTTTTT. Translating gives CASRTGNTGELFF.

The chain has TRBV30 and TRBJ2-1, with TRBD2 identical over 7 bases. Germline loops: CDR1 GTSNPN, CDR2 SVGIG (reference sequence). V lost 4 bases, J lost 12 bases, and 9 bases stayed unmatched. The CDR3 runs to 12 residues. The CDR3 is CAWTSGSYAQFF. The CDR3 coding sequence is TGTGCCTGGACTAGCGGCAGCTATGCGCAGTTCTTC.

The chain couples TRBV7-9 to TRBJ1-6, with a weak D call TRBD1 (5 bases). V lost 4 bases and J lost 3, with 13 bases in between. Per the germline V gene, CDR1 is SEHNR and CDR2 is FQNEAQ (reference sequence). The CDR3 consists of 16 residues. The CDR3, as DNA: TGTGCCAGCAGCTCCTCGGACACGAGCTATAATTCACCCCTCCACTTT. It is translated as CASSSSDTSYNSPLHF. The whole variable domain, remainder taken from reference TRBV7-9 and TRBJ1-6, is DTGVSQNPRHKITKRGQNVTFRCDPISEHNRLYWYRQTLGQGPEFLTYFQNEAQLEKSRLLSDRFSAERPKGSFSTLEIQRTEQGDSAMYLCASSSSDTSYNSPLHFGNGTRLTVT.

The CDR3 region has the DNA TGTGCCAGCAGCCCGTTAGCGGGAGCATCCTACGAGCAGTACTTC. Protein: CASSPLAGASYEQYF. The chain carries TRBV25-1 and TRBJ2-7, with TRBD2 identical over 9 bases. The CDR3 has 15 amino acids. Trimming took 6 bases from V and 1 from J; bases not matched to a gene: 7. Looked up from germline, CDR1 is MGHDK and CDR2 is SYGVNS.

The rearrangement joins TRBV28 to TRBJ2-2; 8 positions agree with TRBD2. Germline V gives CDR1 MDHEN, CDR2 SYDVKM. V dropped 6 bases and J dropped 2; count of bases not matched to a gene: 5. This CDR3 spans 15 amino acids. The CDR3 protein is CASRVSGTNTGELFF. Here the CDR3 DNA reads TGTGCCAGCAGGGTTAGCGGGACCAACACCGGGGAGCTGTTTTTT.